A selection of T cell receptor beta chains follows, all from one sample in a study of cytomegalovirus exposure and HLA in healthy donors. Method: immunoSEQ multiplex PCR; TCRdb's copy keeps in-frame clones and lacks some. Found here are approximately 82,000 clones, more than 60% of them singletons; the top ten hold roughly 1.7%. What was sequenced was PBMCs. The source is a man in his forties in good health and CMV-seronegative. Both conserved end residues are part of each CDR3. The D gene is left open where the match is weak. The size of a clone is reported for some rows only, either as once, few or many, or as a class for expanded clones.

NA	TRBJ1-6	NA	TRBV5-1	TGCGCCAGCAGCTTGGAAGGGGCCCGGGATTCACCCCTCCACTTT	CASSLEGARDSPLHF
NA	TRBJ2-1	TRBD2	TRBV5-5	TGTGCCAGCCGCGGGACTAGCGGGAGAAATGAGCAGTTCTTC	CASRGTSGRNEQFF
NA	TRBJ2-2	TRBD1	TRBV15	TGTGCCACCAGCGGACGACAGGGCCCCACCGGGGAGCTGTTTTTT	CATSGRQGPTGELFF
NA	TRBJ1-2	NA	TRBV19	TGTGCCAGTAGTATCGCGGGGAGTGGCTACACCTTC	CASSIAGSGYTF
NA	TRBJ1-4	TRBD1	TRBV4-1	TGCGCCAGCAGCCAAGCTCCGACAGGGGAGAATGAAAAACTGTTTTTT	CASSQAPTGENEKLFF
NA	TRBJ2-6	NA	TRBV28	TGTGCCAGCAGTTTAGGCCTGATCGGGGCCAACGTCCTGACTTTC	CASSLGLIGANVLTF
NA	TRBJ2-2	TRBD2	TRBV6-1	TGTGCCAGCAGTGCTAGCGGGAGTGGCAGGAACACCGGGGAGCTGTTTTTT	CASSASGSGRNTGELFF
NA	TRBJ1-1	NA	TRBV7-8	TGTGCCAGCAGCCGGGGGGGAATGAACACTGAAGCTTTCTTT	CASSRGGMNTEAFF
NA	TRBJ2-1	TRBD2	TRBV5-1	TGCGCCAGCAGCGCGGGGGAAGGGGCCCCCTACAATGAGCAGTTCTTC	CASSAGEGAPYNEQFF
once	TRBJ1-4	NA	TRBV4-2	TGTGCCAGCAGCCAAGGACAGGACGCAACTAATGAAAAACTGTTTTTT	CASSQGQDATNEKLFF
NA	TRBJ1-5	TRBD1	TRBV6-1	TGTGCCAGCAGCGAGACAGGGGAGGGCAATCAGCCCCAGCATTTT	CASSETGEGNQPQHF
once	TRBJ2-7	NA	TRBV6-1	TGTGCCAGCAGCCAAAAGGCAGGGGCTGGGCAGTACTTC	CASSQKAGAGQYF
NA	TRBJ1-3	NA	TRBV7-2	TGTGCCAGCAGCTTAGCTCCGCAGGACTCTGGAAACACCATATATTTT	CASSLAPQDSGNTIYF